This TCR beta chain came from a study of T cells after yellow fever vaccination. In the study overall: Fractions low in cell number were prepared with SMART-Seq v4 Ultra Low Input.

This clonotype was counted at least ten times. Its cognate antigen is unknown. TCRdb fed the 5' RACE reads into MiXCR, producing one record per CDR3 protein. Among roughly 150,000 distinct CDR3 sequences listed, 5% to 7.5% were seen once. After removal of 0 bases from V and 10 bases from J, the junction contained 8 bases not matched to a gene. The CDR3 runs to 15 residues. Germline V gene data show CDR1 as SGHRS and CDR2 as YFSETQ. Study results and caveats: The study re-detected most primary-vaccination clones after the booster (nearly 97% CD4, 88% CD8).

The rearrangement uses TRBV5-1 and TRBJ2-1; 9 positions match TRBD1. This TCR was sampled from a young man who received the YFV17D yellow fever vaccine. The sequences come from CD4+ T cells sorted from PBMCs, collected 10 days after the yellow fever booster vaccination. In DNA, the CDR3 is TGCGCCAGCAGCTTGGAAGGACAGGGGCGTGGGGAGCAGTTCTTC. Translated, it gives CASSLEGQGRGEQFF.